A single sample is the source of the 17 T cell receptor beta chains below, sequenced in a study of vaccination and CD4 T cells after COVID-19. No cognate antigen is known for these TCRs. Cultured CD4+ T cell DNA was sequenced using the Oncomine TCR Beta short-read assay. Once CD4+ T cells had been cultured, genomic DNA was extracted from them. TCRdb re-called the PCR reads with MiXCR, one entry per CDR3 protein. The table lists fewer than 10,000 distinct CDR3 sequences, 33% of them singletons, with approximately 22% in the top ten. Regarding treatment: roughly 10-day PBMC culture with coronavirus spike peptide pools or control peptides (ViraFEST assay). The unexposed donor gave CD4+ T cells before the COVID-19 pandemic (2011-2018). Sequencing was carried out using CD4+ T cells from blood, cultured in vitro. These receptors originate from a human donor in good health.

The CDR3 DNA reads as TGTGCCAGCAGCTTTTTCACCGGGGAGCTGTTTTTT. Protein product: CASSFFTGELFF. The chain joins TRBV7-9 to TRBJ2-2; D is unclear. The V end was cut by 3 bases, the J end by 4 bases, with 3 bases between. The CDR3 is 12 amino acids. Germline-derived CDR1 and CDR2 are SEHNR and FQNEAQ (reference sequence).

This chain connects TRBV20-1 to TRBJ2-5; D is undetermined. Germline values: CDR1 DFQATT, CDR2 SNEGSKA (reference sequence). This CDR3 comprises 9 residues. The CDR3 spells CSLTETQYF. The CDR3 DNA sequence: TGCAGCTTAACAGAGACCCAGTACTTC.

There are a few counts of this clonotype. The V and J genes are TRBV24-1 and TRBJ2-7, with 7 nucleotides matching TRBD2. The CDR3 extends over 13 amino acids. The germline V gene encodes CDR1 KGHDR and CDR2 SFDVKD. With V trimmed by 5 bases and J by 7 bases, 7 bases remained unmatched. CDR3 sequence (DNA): TGTGCCACCAGTGCGGCGGGAGCTCGTGAGCAGTACTTC. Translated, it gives CATSAAGAREQYF.

This CDR3 is CASSYSTNTAEAFF. For the CDR3, the DNA is TGTGCCAGCAGTTACTCCACCAACACCGCTGAAGCTTTCTTT. This chain uses TRBV6-5 with TRBJ1-1; D is unclear. The CDR3 loop spans 14 amino acids. Germline values: CDR1 MNHEY, CDR2 SVGAGI. Trimming cost V 0 bases and J 6 bases, with 11 bases left between them.

CDR3 sequence (DNA): TGTGCCAGCAGTGACTACGAGCAGTACTTC. Its protein product is CASSDYEQYF. The chain recombines TRBV6-1 with TRBJ2-7; D gene ambiguous. This CDR3 spans 10 amino acids. Trimming removed 3 bases at V and 3 bases at J, with 0 bases between. Germline CDR1 is MNHNS and CDR2 is SASEGT.

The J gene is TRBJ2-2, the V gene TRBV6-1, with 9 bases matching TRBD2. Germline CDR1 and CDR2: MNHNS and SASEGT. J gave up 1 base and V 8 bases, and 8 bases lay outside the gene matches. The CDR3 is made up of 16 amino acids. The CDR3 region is CASSRTSELNTGELFF. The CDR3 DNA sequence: TGTGCCAGCTCCAGGACTAGCGAATTGAACACCGGGGAGCTGTTTTTT.

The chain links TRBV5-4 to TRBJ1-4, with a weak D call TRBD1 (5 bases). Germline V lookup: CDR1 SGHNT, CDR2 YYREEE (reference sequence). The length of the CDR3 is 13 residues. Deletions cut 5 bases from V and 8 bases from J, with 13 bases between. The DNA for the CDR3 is TGTGCCAGCAGTTCCGGGGCCAGGGAAAAACTGTTTTTT. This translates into CASSSGAREKLFF.

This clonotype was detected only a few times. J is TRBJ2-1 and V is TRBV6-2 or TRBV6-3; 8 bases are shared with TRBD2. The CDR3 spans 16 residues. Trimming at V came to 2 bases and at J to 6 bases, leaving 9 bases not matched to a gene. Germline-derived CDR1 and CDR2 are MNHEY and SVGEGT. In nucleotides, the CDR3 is TGTGCCAGCAGTTACATTAGCGGGGTAGTCGGCAATGAGCAGTTCTTC. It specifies CASSYISGVVGNEQFF.

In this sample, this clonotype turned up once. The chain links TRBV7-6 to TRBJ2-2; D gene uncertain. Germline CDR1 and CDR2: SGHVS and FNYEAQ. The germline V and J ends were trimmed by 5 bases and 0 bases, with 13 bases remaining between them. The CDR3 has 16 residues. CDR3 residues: CASSRAVDPNTGELFF. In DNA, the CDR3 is TGTGCCAGCAGCCGGGCGGTGGACCCGAACACCGGGGAGCTGTTTTTT.

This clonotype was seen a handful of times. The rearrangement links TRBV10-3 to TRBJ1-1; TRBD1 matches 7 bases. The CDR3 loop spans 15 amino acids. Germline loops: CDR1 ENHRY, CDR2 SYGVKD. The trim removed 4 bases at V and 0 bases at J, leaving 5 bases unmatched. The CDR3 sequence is CAISASGGVNTEAFF. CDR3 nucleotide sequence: TGTGCCATCAGTGCATCAGGGGGAGTGAACACTGAAGCTTTCTTT.

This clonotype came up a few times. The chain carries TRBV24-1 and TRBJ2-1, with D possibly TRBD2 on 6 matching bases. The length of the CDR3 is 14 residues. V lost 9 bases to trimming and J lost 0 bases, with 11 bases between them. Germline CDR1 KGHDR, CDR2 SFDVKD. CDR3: CATQAGNSYNEQFF. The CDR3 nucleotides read TGTGCCACCCAGGCGGGGAACTCCTACAATGAGCAGTTCTTC.

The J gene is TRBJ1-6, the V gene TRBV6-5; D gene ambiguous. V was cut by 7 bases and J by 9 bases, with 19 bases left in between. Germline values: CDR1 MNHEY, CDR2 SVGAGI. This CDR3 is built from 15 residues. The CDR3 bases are TGTGCCAGCACTTATCGTGACGGAGGTGTTTCACCCCTCCACTTT. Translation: CASTYRDGGVSPLHF.

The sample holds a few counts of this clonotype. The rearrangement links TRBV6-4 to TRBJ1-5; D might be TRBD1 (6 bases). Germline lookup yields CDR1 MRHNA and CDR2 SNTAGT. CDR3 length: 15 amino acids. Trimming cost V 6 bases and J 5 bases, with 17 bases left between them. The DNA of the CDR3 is TGTGCCAGCAGGAGTACAGGGTCTAGGGATCAGCCCCAGCATTTT. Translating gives CASRSTGSRDQPQHF.

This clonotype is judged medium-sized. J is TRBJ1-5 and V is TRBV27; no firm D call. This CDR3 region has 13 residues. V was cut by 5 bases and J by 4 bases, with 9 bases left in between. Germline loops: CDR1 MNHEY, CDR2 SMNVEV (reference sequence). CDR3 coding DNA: TGTGCCAGCAGTCCAAGGGTTAATCAGCCCCAGCATTTT. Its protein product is CASSPRVNQPQHF.

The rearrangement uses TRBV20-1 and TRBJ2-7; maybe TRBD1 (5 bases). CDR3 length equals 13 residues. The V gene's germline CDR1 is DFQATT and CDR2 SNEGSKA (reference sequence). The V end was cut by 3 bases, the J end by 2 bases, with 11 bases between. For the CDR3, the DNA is TGCAGTGCTAGTATACAGGTCCCCTACGAGCAGTACTTC. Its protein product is CSASIQVPYEQYF.

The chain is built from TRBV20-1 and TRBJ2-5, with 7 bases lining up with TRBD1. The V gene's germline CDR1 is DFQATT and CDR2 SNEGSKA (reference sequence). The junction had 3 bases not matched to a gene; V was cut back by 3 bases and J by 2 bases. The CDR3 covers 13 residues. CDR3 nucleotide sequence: TGCAGTGCTAGGCCGGGACAGCAAGAGACCCAGTACTTC. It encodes CSARPGQQETQYF.

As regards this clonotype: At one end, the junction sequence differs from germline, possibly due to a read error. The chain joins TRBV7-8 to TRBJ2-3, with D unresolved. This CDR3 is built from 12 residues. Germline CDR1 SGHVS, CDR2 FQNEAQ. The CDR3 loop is CDSSLSLGTQYF. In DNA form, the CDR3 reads TGTGACAGCAGCTTATCGCTGGGGACGCAGTATTTT.